Listed here is a single TCR beta chain. In this sample, this clone turned up a few times. Its antigen is currently not known. No base-level quality is on record; no much larger clone is a single base apart. The CDR3 has 14 amino acids, counting the end cysteine and phenylalanine. The kept DNA is CDR3 alone, 42 bases in frame from the first base. V loses 3 bases of germline sequence and J loses 1 base, and the interval between the two ends is 12 bases. According to the germline V gene (reference sequence), CDR1 reads GTSNPN and CDR2 reads SVGIG. A single peripheral blood draw of around 120 mL on average was collected from each donor into heparinised tubes. Using a panel that included CD45RO, CCR7, CD25, CD127, CD95 and CD27, naive, central memory, regulatory and stem cell-like memory CD4+ T cells were sorted on a BD FACSAria II. All sorted populations exceeded 95% purity. PBMCs were isolated right away by Lymphoprep density gradient centrifugation and were stained directly, without culture. Samples were stained and sorted in pairs, with one healthy donor and one patient per experiment, so that batch effects were minimized.

This sample is part of a study of beta chain features in type 1 diabetes (dated by TCRdb to the late 2010s). Looking at the study overall: Patients and healthy donors did not differ in mean age, gender distribution, total cell number or subset yield. In the study, TCRB repertoires of sorted circulating CD4+ T cell subsets from recently diagnosed type 1 diabetes patients were compared with those of matched healthy donors. Regulatory and stem cell-like memory subsets were isolated from only 8 patients and roughly eight healthy donors, whereas naive and central memory subsets came from all 30 or so donors. A total of roughly 98,000,000 sorted cells were examined across all samples, and a strong correlation was observed between cell number per subset and RNA yield. Broader findings and caveats from the paper: Fewer insertions and more nucleotide deletions at VDJ recombination sites were observed in patients with type 1 diabetes, implying thymic rearrangement abnormalities. Naive, central memory and regulatory TCRB repertoires appeared to be more similar among patients than among healthy donors. Because cDNA rather than genomic DNA was sequenced, highly expressing activated cells could have been over-represented, although no difference in activation and CD3 levels was found between groups. A moderate but significant shortening of TCRB CDR3 length was observed in type 1 diabetes patients in all four CD4+ subsets. Only small numbers of individuals were included in the HLA sub-analyses, which left unresolved whether HLA type had any influence on TCRB rearrangement. Shorter templates might be favored by PCR, yet because patient and control samples were amplified and corrected together, any such skew would affect both groups equally.

All of the isolated RNA was reverse transcribed with the High Capacity cDNA Reverse Transcription Kit, so expressed TCRB transcripts were sequenced. Deep immunoSEQ sequencing was applied to naive, central memory and regulatory T cell samples, giving an average of about 3.6 million total reads per sample. Sorted cells were lysed in RLT buffer, and RNA was extracted using DNase-treated RNeasy Micro or Mini kits according to cell number. Each cell subset was processed separately to prevent cross-contamination, with patient and healthy donor samples processed together. Using the immunoSEQ multiplex PCR, TCRB sequences were amplified from cDNA into 87-bp fragments spanning the CDR3 region. Sequencing of the amplicons was performed on the Illumina HiSeq platform. The original pipeline was this. Synthetic template baselines were used to correct PCR bias computationally, reads within Hamming distance 2 were collapsed, and singletons that could not be merged were discarded. Reads were aligned to IMGT to assign V, D and J genes, CDR3 length, and insertions or deletions at six rearrangement sites. Within each subset, clonotype counts were normalized to the number of sorted cells before true diversity and Gini coefficients were calculated with the tcR R package. Repertoire sharing was quantified using the overlap coefficient calculated on TCRB nucleotide sequences. As a proxy for the pre-selection repertoire, out-of-frame TCRB sequences from naive cells were analyzed. TCRdb holds this immuneACCESS table with in-frame rearrangements only. Some clones are missing; in checked studies, unresolved V genes explain under half, and the rest has no known cause. The V and J calls and clone size come from that table; D and trimming were worked out from the DNA. The sample table contains 640,000 or so clones; only one count was recorded for under 15% of them. 0.022% of the sample lies in the top ten.

The source of this sequence is a man aged 18-30 years with type 1 diabetes. Sequenced: naive CD4+ T cells from blood. The label giving this sample's cell subset or site can be read as: true naive CD4+ T cells. This sequence uses TRBV30 and TRBJ1-1, and TRBD1 may be the D gene, going by 6 matching bases. The CDR3 protein is CAWSGQLGNTEAFF. The sequenced DNA: TGTGCCTGGAGCGGACAGCTGGGGAACACTGAAGCTTTCTTT.